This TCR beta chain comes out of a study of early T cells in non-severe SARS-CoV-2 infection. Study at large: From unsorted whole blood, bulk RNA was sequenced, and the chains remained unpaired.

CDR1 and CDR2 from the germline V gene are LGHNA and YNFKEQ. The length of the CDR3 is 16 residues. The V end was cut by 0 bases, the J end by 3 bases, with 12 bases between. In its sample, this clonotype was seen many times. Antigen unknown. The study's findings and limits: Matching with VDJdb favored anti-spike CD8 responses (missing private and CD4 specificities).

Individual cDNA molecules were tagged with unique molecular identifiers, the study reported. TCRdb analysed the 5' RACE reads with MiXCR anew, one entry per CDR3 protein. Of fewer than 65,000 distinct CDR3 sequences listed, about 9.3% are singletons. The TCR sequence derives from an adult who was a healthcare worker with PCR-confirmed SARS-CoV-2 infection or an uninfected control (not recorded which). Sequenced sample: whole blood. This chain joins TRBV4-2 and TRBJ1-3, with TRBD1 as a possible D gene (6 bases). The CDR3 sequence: CASSQDQWGRGNTIYF. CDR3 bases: TGTGCCAGCAGCCAAGATCAGTGGGGGCGTGGAAACACCATATATTTT.